The sequence of this TCR beta chain was determined in a study of T cell responses to AZD1222 COVID-19 vaccine. As to this clone: Its target is unknown.

Whole-study findings and limits: Spike was spanned by vaccine-associated CD4 TCRs, which were dominant at 160-218 and 743-854.

Using immunoSEQ multiplex PCR, the repertoire was profiled, and TCRdb retains in-frame clones only, with some absent. In the table there are about 110,000 clones, approximately 87% of which are singletons. The sample here was peripheral blood, taken on day 0 of AZD1222 vaccination. This TCR came from an adult in good health.

In DNA, the CDR3 is TGTGCCACCAGTGGGGCAGGGGGCAGCAATCAGCCCCAGCATTTT. Residues: CATSGAGGSNQPQHF. The genes are TRBV24-1 and TRBJ1-5; 8 nucleotides match TRBD1. CDR1 is KGHDR, CDR2 SFDVKD, per germline. The CDR3 has 15 residues. Trimming cost V 5 bases and J 1 base; bases outside gene matches: 3.